These 21 T cell receptor beta chains were all obtained from the same sample, sequenced in a study of blood T cell repertoires in COVID-19. TCRdb's copy holds only in-frame clones and misses some; the assay was immunoSEQ multiplex PCR. This sample has approximately 160,000 clones, with around 82% found just once. The sample consisted of peripheral blood. Source of these receptors: a young man with active or convalescent COVID-19.

The chain is built from TRBV28 and TRBJ2-7; 9 nucleotides align to TRBD1. In germline, CDR1 is MDHEN, CDR2 SYDVKM. The CDR3 runs to 14 residues. Germline trimming cut 6 bases from V and 4 bases from J; bases unmatched to any gene: 7. The CDR3 protein is CASRPTGGRYEQYF. The DNA for the CDR3 is TGTGCCAGCAGACCGACAGGGGGTAGGTACGAGCAGTACTTC. Together with reference TRBV28 and TRBJ2-7, the CDR3 gives the full variable domain: DVKVTQSSRYLVKRTGEKVFLECVQDMDHENMFWYRQDPGLGLRLIYFSYDVKMKEKGDIPEGYSVSREKKERFSLILESASTNQTSMYLCASRPTGGRYEQYFGPGTRLTVT.

The chain employs TRBV27 and TRBJ1-5; 8 nucleotides align to TRBD1. V trimming: 6 bases; J trimming: 2 bases; junction bases outside the gene matches: 3. The CDR3 is 14 residues long. In germline, CDR1 is MNHEY, CDR2 SMNVEV (reference sequence). CDR3 DNA sequence: TGTGCCAGCAGCCAACAGGGGGGCAATCAGCCCCAGCATTTT. Translated: CASSQQGGNQPQHF.

V gene TRBV4-1 combines with J gene TRBJ1-3; 10 bases map to TRBD1. V dropped 4 bases and J dropped 0; count of bases not matched to a gene: 6. The germline gives CDR1 MGHRA, CDR2 YSYEKL. The CDR3 length is 17 residues. CDR3 region: CASSPRTGGISGNTIYF. DNA of the CDR3: TGCGCCAGCAGCCCCCGGACAGGGGGAATCTCTGGAAACACCATATATTTT.

This clone appeared a single time. This chain uses TRBV7-9 with TRBJ2-2; tentative D call: TRBD1 (5 bases). The CDR3 has 13 amino acids. The V gene lost 6 bases and the J gene lost 6 bases, with 11 bases spanning the gap. Germline CDR1 SEHNR, CDR2 FQNEAQ (reference sequence). The CDR3 region has the DNA TGTGCCAGCAGGTCACAGGTCCCCGGGGAGCTGTTTTTT. Translating it yields CASRSQVPGELFF.

The chain joins TRBV2 to TRBJ1-6; D remains ambiguous. This CDR3 has 16 amino acids. V dropped 6 bases and J dropped 0 bases, with 12 bases sitting between them. CDR1 and CDR2 (germline): SNHLY, FYNNEI. The CDR3 DNA reads TGTGCCAGCAGGGCCTTGGGCAGCTCCTATAATTCACCCCTCCACTTT. As protein: CASRALGSSYNSPLHF.

Points on this clone: In the same sample, other DNA sequences code for this CDR3. CDR3 DNA: TGTGCCACCAGTGACTCTAACTATGGCTACACCTTC. Protein sequence: CATSDSNYGYTF. The J gene is TRBJ1-2, the V gene TRBV24-1; D gene uncertain. Between the trimmed V and J ends, which lost 4 bases and 0 bases, there was a span of 2 bases. The germline V gene encodes CDR1 KGHDR and CDR2 SFDVKD. The CDR3 covers 12 residues.

Worth noting for this clone: Additional DNA sequences in this sample encode the identical CDR3. The chain employs TRBV5-1 and TRBJ2-7; 7 bases fit TRBD1. Germline CDR1 is SGHRS and CDR2 is YFSETQ. V was clipped by 0 bases and J by 1 base; unmatched bases: 10. CDR3 length: 17 amino acids. CDR3 nucleotides: TGCGCCAGCAGCTTGGGGGCTGGGACAGACGTTTCCTACGAGCAGTACTTC. The encoded protein is CASSLGAGTDVSYEQYF.

V is TRBV30 and J is TRBJ2-1; D is ambiguous. This CDR3 is built from 14 residues. The germline V gene encodes CDR1 GTSNPN and CDR2 SVGIG (reference sequence). The V end lost 2 bases, the J end lost 5 bases, and 13 bases lay between the germline ends. Here the CDR3 DNA reads TGTGCCTGGAGTCCCGGGTTGGGTGACAATGAGCAGTTCTTC. This gives the protein CAWSPGLGDNEQFF.

In its sample, this clone was seen once. V gene TRBV7-9 combines with J gene TRBJ1-4; 7 positions agree with TRBD1. J gave up 10 bases and V 5 bases, and 7 bases lay outside the gene matches. CDR1 SEHNR and CDR2 FQNEAQ come from the germline V gene (reference sequence). CDR3 length equals 13 residues. CDR3 coding DNA: TGTGCCAGCAGCGGGGACAGCACGGGAAAACTGTTTTTT. Protein sequence: CASSGDSTGKLFF.

The gene calls are TRBV4-1 and TRBJ2-3, with 9 nucleotides matching TRBD2. Germline loops: CDR1 MGHRA, CDR2 YSYEKL. The CDR3 loop spans 17 amino acids. J lost 5 bases, V lost 4 bases, and 13 bases had no gene match. In DNA form, the CDR3 reads TGCGCCAGCAGCCCTCCGGGCGGGGGGGAAACACAAGATACGCAGTATTTT. Amino acid sequence: CASSPPGGGETQDTQYF.

Comments on this clone: Other DNA sequences in this specimen translate into the identical CDR3. The genes are TRBV29-1 and TRBJ1-1; D is perhaps TRBD1 (5 bases). This CDR3 is 12 amino acids long. Trimming removed 4 bases at V and 2 bases at J, with 8 bases between. The germline CDR1 and CDR2 sequences are SQVTM and ANQGSEA. CDR3 loop: CSVGQGNTEAFF. CDR3 bases: TGCAGCGTTGGGCAGGGAAACACTGAAGCTTTCTTT.

The J gene is TRBJ1-1, the V gene TRBV5-1; 8 bases fit TRBD1. Per germline, CDR1 SGHRS and CDR2 YFSETQ. The CDR3 consists of 14 residues. The V and J ends lost 5 bases and 7 bases, in that order; junction bases with no gene match: 10. The chain's CDR3 is CASSLDRARVEAFF. The DNA of the CDR3 is TGCGCCAGCAGTCTGGACAGGGCAAGAGTTGAAGCTTTCTTT.

V and J are TRBV4-2 and TRBJ2-6, with a possible D match to TRBD1 (6 bases). V was cut by 1 base and J by 0 bases, with 16 bases left in between. The CDR3 loop spans 19 amino acids. In germline, CDR1 is LGHNA, CDR2 YNFKEQ. The CDR3 coding sequence is TGTGCCAGCAGCCAAGTGAACAGGGCTCCTCTCTCTGGGGCCAACGTCCTGACTTTC. This translates into CASSQVNRAPLSGANVLTF.

The J gene is TRBJ1-6, the V gene TRBV3-1 (or the pseudogene TRBV3-2); 9 positions match TRBD1. The CDR3 length is 17 residues. In germline, CDR1 is LGHDT, CDR2 YNNKEL (reference sequence). J lost 12 bases, V lost 2 bases, and 14 bases had no gene match. The CDR3 spells CASSQTYRGRKYVPLHF. The CDR3 bases are TGTGCCAGCAGCCAAACATACAGGGGGCGCAAATACGTACCCCTCCACTTT.

This clone was counted once. V and J are TRBV19 and TRBJ1-4, with 8 bases fitting TRBD1. The CDR3 runs to 14 residues. The trim removed 3 bases at V and 5 bases at J, leaving 2 bases unmatched. Per the germline V gene, CDR1 is LNHDA and CDR2 is SQIVND (reference sequence). This chain's CDR3 is CASSMRTGNEKLFF. CDR3 DNA: TGTGCCAGTAGTATGAGGACAGGGAATGAAAAACTGTTTTTT.

The chain uses TRBV29-1 and TRBJ2-7; 9 positions match TRBD2. This CDR3 region has 15 residues. Germline CDR1 and CDR2: SQVTM and ANQGSEA. Trimming removed 0 bases from V and 3 bases from J; junction bases left unmatched: 6. The CDR3 DNA sequence: TGCAGCGTTGAAGATCGGAGGACTAGCGACTACGAGCAGTACTTC. This gives the protein CSVEDRRTSDYEQYF.

The genes are TRBV7-9 and TRBJ2-6; 13 bases agree with TRBD2. J was trimmed by 4 bases and V by 6 bases; bases with no gene match: 6. Germline CDR1 SEHNR, CDR2 FQNEAQ (reference sequence). This CDR3 comprises 17 residues. The CDR3 protein is CASRAGLAGAGANVLTF. Here the CDR3 DNA reads TGTGCCAGCAGGGCAGGACTAGCGGGAGCCGGGGCCAACGTCCTGACTTTC.

The chain joins TRBV19 to TRBJ1-4; tentatively, D is TRBD1 (5 bases). This CDR3 is built from 15 residues. The V end lost 5 bases, the J end lost 8 bases, and 18 bases lay between the germline ends. Germline CDR1 and CDR2: LNHDA and SQIVND (reference sequence). Here the CDR3 reads CASSVSGRTSEKLFF. CDR3 sequence (DNA): TGTGCCAGTAGTGTATCCGGGAGGACATCAGAAAAACTGTTTTTT.

A few counts support this clone. This rearrangement joins TRBV6-4 to TRBJ2-1, with TRBD2 matching over 7 bases. With 6 bases clipped from V and 6 bases from J, the junction kept 11 bases outside the gene matches. CDR3 length equals 15 residues. The germline CDR1 and CDR2 sequences are MRHNA and SNTAGT. The CDR3 protein is CASSSLAGVSNEQFF. As DNA, the CDR3 is TGTGCCAGCAGCTCTCTCGCGGGAGTCTCCAATGAGCAGTTCTTC.

This clone has only a few counts. The rearrangement links TRBV6-2 or TRBV6-3 to TRBJ1-5, with 8 nucleotides matching TRBD1. Germline V gene lookup returns CDR1 MNHEY and CDR2 SVGEGT. CDR3 length: 13 residues. The J segment lost 5 bases and the V segment lost 5 bases, leaving 2 bases of the junction unmatched. This CDR3 is CASSPGGYQPQHF. In DNA form, the CDR3 reads TGTGCCAGCAGTCCAGGGGGCTATCAGCCCCAGCATTTT.

V is TRBV7-9 and J is TRBJ2-7; no firm D call. Trimming stripped 2 bases from V and 5 bases from J, with 10 bases between. The CDR3 has 13 residues. Germline loops: CDR1 SEHNR, CDR2 FQNEAQ (reference sequence). The CDR3 bases are TGTGCCAGCAGCTTATGGTTGGGCAACGAGCAGTACTTC. As protein: CASSLWLGNEQYF.